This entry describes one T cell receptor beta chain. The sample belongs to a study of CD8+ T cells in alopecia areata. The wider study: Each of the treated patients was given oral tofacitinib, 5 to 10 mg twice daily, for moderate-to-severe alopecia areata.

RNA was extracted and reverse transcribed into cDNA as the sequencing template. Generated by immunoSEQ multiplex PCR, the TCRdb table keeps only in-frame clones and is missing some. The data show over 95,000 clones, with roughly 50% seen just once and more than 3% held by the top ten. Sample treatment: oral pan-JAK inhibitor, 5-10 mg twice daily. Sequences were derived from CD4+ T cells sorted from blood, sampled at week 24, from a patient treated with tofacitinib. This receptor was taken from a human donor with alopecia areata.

This chain's CDR3 is CASSPRQGSYEQYF. The CDR3 DNA is TGTGCCAGCAGCCCTCGACAGGGCTCCTACGAGCAGTACTTC. The chain recombines TRBV7-2 with TRBJ2-7; 7 bases line up with TRBD1. This CDR3 is 14 amino acids long. Germline V lookup: CDR1 SGHTA, CDR2 FQGNSA. J lost 0 bases, V lost 5 bases, and 4 bases had no gene match.